This T cell receptor beta chain was recovered during a study of control samples from healthy donors and cancer patients. Repertoires were generated with immunoSEQ multiplex PCR, while TCRdb's copy carries only in-frame clones and drops some. The sample gives roughly 69,000 clones, around 87% of which show up once; 2% to 2.5% is in the top ten. Sequenced material: PBMCs. The receptor comes from a woman aged 45-60 years with head and neck cancer.

CDR3 amino acids: CASSLAQGLSGNTIYF. CDR3 nucleotides: TGTGCCAGCAGCTTAGCGCAGGGTTTGTCTGGAAACACCATATATTTT. The chain recombines TRBV7-2 with TRBJ1-3, with a possible D match to TRBD1 (5 bases). The V end lost 0 bases, the J end lost 1 base, and 10 bases lay between the germline ends. Germline CDR1 reads SGHTA; CDR2 reads FQGNSA. CDR3 length equals 16 residues. The whole variable domain, remainder taken from reference TRBV7-2 and TRBJ1-3, is GAGVSQSPSNKVTEKGKDVELRCDPISGHTALYWYRQSLGQGLEFLIYFQGNSAPDKSGLPSDRFSAERTGGSVSTLTIQRTQQEDSAVYLCASSLAQGLSGNTIYFGEGSWLTVV.